The 29 T cell receptor beta chains in this list originate from one sample, sequenced in a study of blood T cell repertoires in COVID-19. Using immunoSEQ multiplex PCR, the repertoire was profiled, and TCRdb retains in-frame clones only, with some absent. This table has about 380,000 clones, roughly 80% appearing once. Sequencing input: peripheral blood. Receptors were obtained from a human donor with acute or convalescent COVID-19. The donor label of this sample is uncertain.

The chain's CDR3 is CASSITSGGDTQYF. The DNA of the CDR3 is TGTGCCAGCAGCATAACTAGCGGGGGAGATACGCAGTATTTT. The chain joins TRBV11-2 to TRBJ2-3; 11 nucleotides match TRBD2. Germline assignment: CDR1 SGHAT and CDR2 FQNNGV. This CDR3 has 14 amino acids. J gave up 5 bases and V 5 bases, and 3 bases lay outside the gene matches.

The chain has TRBV7-9 and TRBJ2-3, with D perhaps matching TRBD1 (6 bases). The CDR3 loop spans 14 amino acids. Deletions cut 5 bases from V and 6 bases from J, with 15 bases between. Germline-derived CDR1 and CDR2 are SEHNR and FQNEAQ (reference sequence). The CDR3 region is CASSLDQGRDTQYF. The CDR3, as DNA: TGTGCCAGCAGCCTAGACCAGGGGCGGGATACGCAGTATTTT. Together with reference TRBV7-9 and TRBJ2-3, the CDR3 gives the full variable domain: DTGVSQNPRHKITKRGQNVTFRCDPISEHNRLYWYRQTLGQGPEFLTYFQNEAQLEKSRLLSDRFSAERPKGSFSTLEIQRTEQGDSAMYLCASSLDQGRDTQYFGPGTRLTVL.

This chain uses TRBV9 with TRBJ1-1; D is unresolved. V lost 6 bases to trimming and J lost 2 bases, with 17 bases between them. Germline assignment: CDR1 SGDLS and CDR2 YYNGEE. The CDR3 consists of 15 residues. The CDR3 nucleotides read TGTGCCAGCAAAGCCGCAAGTACAGTTAACACTGAAGCTTTCTTT. Its protein product is CASKAASTVNTEAFF.

The rearrangement uses TRBV11-3 and TRBJ2-2, with TRBD1 matching 8 bases. CDR1 SGHNT and CDR2 YENEEA come from the germline V gene. V shed 1 base and J 5 bases; nucleotides not matched to a gene: 6. The CDR3 is made up of 16 amino acids. This CDR3 is CASSLVQRQGTGELFF. CDR3 sequence (DNA): TGTGCCAGCAGCTTAGTACAGCGACAGGGGACCGGGGAGCTGTTTTTT.

This rearrangement joins TRBV27 to TRBJ2-7, with D possibly TRBD1 on 6 matching bases. CDR1 and CDR2 from the germline V gene are MNHEY and SMNVEV (reference sequence). This CDR3 contains 13 residues. Trimming pared 7 bases from V and 1 base from J, leaving 11 bases between. The DNA for the CDR3 is TGTGCCAGCACTTCAGGGGTATCCTACGAGCAGTACTTC. It yields the protein CASTSGVSYEQYF.

The CDR3 loop is CSGGQYNEQFF. CDR3 bases: TGCAGCGGCGGACAGTACAATGAGCAGTTCTTC. J is TRBJ2-1 and V is TRBV29-1; TRBD1 is a possible D gene (6 bases). Per germline, CDR1 SQVTM and CDR2 ANQGSEA. This CDR3 contains 11 residues. Trimming cost V 7 bases and J 4 bases, with 8 bases left between them.

The V gene is TRBV11-2, the J gene TRBJ1-1, with D possibly TRBD1 on 6 matching bases. The V gene's germline CDR1 is SGHAT and CDR2 FQNNGV. This CDR3 contains 15 residues. V was shortened by 5 bases and J by 5 bases, with 18 bases between the two germline ends. The CDR3 region is CASSPERTVGTEAFF. As DNA, the CDR3 is TGTGCCAGCAGCCCCGAGCGGACAGTGGGAACTGAAGCTTTCTTT.

The V and J genes are TRBV18 and TRBJ2-2, with unresolved D. The CDR3 length is 13 residues. Trimming stripped 2 bases from V and 5 bases from J, with 6 bases between. The germline V gene has CDR1 KGHSH and CDR2 LQKENI. The CDR3 sequence is CASSPISTGELFF. The CDR3 coding sequence is TGTGCCAGCTCACCAATCTCTACCGGGGAGCTGTTTTTT.

The chain recombines TRBV3-1 (or the pseudogene TRBV3-2) with TRBJ2-1, with 9 positions matching TRBD2. This CDR3 region has 14 residues. The germline gives CDR1 LGHDT, CDR2 YNNKEL (reference sequence). V shed 6 bases and J 6 bases; nucleotides not matched to a gene: 6. CDR3 protein: CASRKLAGPNEQFF. CDR3 nucleotides: TGTGCCAGCAGAAAACTAGCGGGTCCCAATGAGCAGTTCTTC.

The CDR3, as DNA: TGTGCCAGCAGCTTGGGGCCCTGGGGAACGGAAAAACTGTTTTTT. Protein product: CASSLGPWGTEKLFF. The chain links TRBV7-9 to TRBJ1-4; TRBD1 is a possible D gene (5 bases). CDR3 size: 15 residues. The germline gives CDR1 SEHNR, CDR2 FQNEAQ (reference sequence). The V end was cut by 3 bases, the J end by 8 bases, with 16 bases between.

The V gene is TRBV4-1, the J gene TRBJ2-7; weak D call: TRBD1 (6 bases). Trimming removed 1 base at V and 6 bases at J, with 19 bases between. Germline V gives CDR1 MGHRA, CDR2 YSYEKL. The CDR3 loop spans 16 amino acids. CDR3 in amino acids: CASSQGTVFIKAEQYF. The CDR3 DNA reads as TGCGCCAGCAGCCAAGGGACAGTATTCATCAAGGCCGAGCAGTACTTC.

The chain carries TRBV3-1 (or the pseudogene TRBV3-2) and TRBJ1-5; D gene ambiguous. The germline CDR1 and CDR2 sequences are LGHDT and YNNKEL (reference sequence). V was cut by 0 bases and J by 4 bases, with 7 bases left in between. The length of the CDR3 is 14 residues. DNA of the CDR3: TGTGCCAGCAGCCAAGATCATTCAAATCAGCCCCAGCATTTT. Protein product: CASSQDHSNQPQHF.

The chain recombines TRBV6-1 with TRBJ1-5; weak D call: TRBD1 (6 bases). There are 15 residues in the CDR3. Trimming left V 1 base short and J 7 bases short, with 14 bases between. From germline, CDR1 is MNHNS and CDR2 SASEGT. The CDR3 loop reads CASSEDNRATQPQHF. CDR3 nucleotide sequence: TGTGCCAGCAGTGAAGATAACAGGGCGACCCAGCCCCAGCATTTT.

In nucleotides, the CDR3 is TGTGCCAGCAGTGAAAGGGGTTCTGGGGCCAACGTCCTGACTTTC. It yields the protein CASSERGSGANVLTF. The chain carries TRBV2 and TRBJ2-6; D perhaps matches TRBD1 (5 bases). The germline CDR1 and CDR2 sequences are SNHLY and FYNNEI. Trimming pared 2 bases from V and 1 base from J, leaving 6 bases between. The CDR3 has 15 residues. Looking up the rest from reference TRBV2 and TRBJ2-6 gives the full variable domain: EPEVTQTPSHQVTQMGQEVILRCVPISNHLYFYWYRQILGQKVEFLVSFYNNEISEKSEIFDDQFSVERPDGSNFTLKIRSTKLEDSAMYFCASSERGSGANVLTFGAGSRLTVL.

The rearrangement uses TRBV9 and TRBJ2-5; 10 bases match TRBD2. After removal of 0 bases from V and 5 bases from J, the junction contained 7 bases not matched to a gene. This CDR3 has 16 residues. The germline V gene encodes CDR1 SGDLS and CDR2 YYNGEE. Written as DNA, the CDR3 is TGTGCCAGCAGCGTAGCTGCTAGCGGGGGCCAGGAGACCCAGTACTTC. This sequence encodes CASSVAASGGQETQYF. The variable domain in full, completed from reference TRBV9 and TRBJ2-5, reads DSGVTQTPKHLITATGQRVTLRCSPRSGDLSVYWYQQSLDQGLQFLIQYYNGEERAKGNILERFSAQQFPDLHSELNLSSLELGDSALYFCASSVAASGGQETQYFGPGTRLLVL.

The V and J genes are TRBV10-3 and TRBJ2-4, with D maybe TRBD1 (6 bases). CDR3 size: 14 residues. Germline V gene lookup returns CDR1 ENHRY and CDR2 SYGVKD. With 3 bases removed from V and 4 bases from J, the gap between germline ends came to 10 bases. CDR3 residues: CAISDPGEKNIQYF. The CDR3 nucleotides read TGTGCCATCAGTGACCCAGGGGAGAAAAACATTCAGTACTTC.

The chain has TRBV5-4 and TRBJ1-2; 12 bases line up with TRBD1. This CDR3 region has 15 residues. V lost 0 bases, J lost 7 bases, and 4 bases stayed unmatched. Germline V CDR1 and CDR2: SGHNT, YYREEE (reference sequence). CDR3 nucleotides: TGTGCCAGCAGCTTGGCGGGACAGGGGGCGGGTGGCTACACCTTC. Translating it yields CASSLAGQGAGGYTF.

The CDR3 is CASSPRGTEAFF. The CDR3 coding sequence is TGCGCCAGCAGTCCAAGGGGCACTGAAGCTTTCTTT. This chain links TRBV23-1 with TRBJ1-1; TRBD1 might be the D (5 bases). TRBV23-1 is an open reading frame whose function is uncertain. V lost 4 bases, J lost 4 bases, and 7 bases lay in between. The CDR3 has 12 amino acids.

V gene TRBV7-9 combines with J gene TRBJ1-4; D perhaps matches TRBD1 (6 bases). The length of the CDR3 is 18 residues. V was shortened by 3 bases and J by 7 bases, with 24 bases between the two germline ends. CDR1 SEHNR and CDR2 FQNEAQ come from the germline V gene (reference sequence). CDR3 in DNA: TGTGCCAGCAGCTTCTCTTCTACTACGAGGGGGTTAAGTGAAAAACTGTTTTTT. Translated: CASSFSSTTRGLSEKLFF. Using reference TRBV7-9 and TRBJ1-4 for the parts outside the CDR3, the full variable domain is DTGVSQNPRHKITKRGQNVTFRCDPISEHNRLYWYRQTLGQGPEFLTYFQNEAQLEKSRLLSDRFSAERPKGSFSTLEIQRTEQGDSAMYLCASSFSSTTRGLSEKLFFGSGTQLSVL.

The V call is TRBV6-1, the J call TRBJ1-1; D remains ambiguous. The germline V gene has CDR1 MNHNS and CDR2 SASEGT. The CDR3 length is 12 residues. The V and J ends lost 2 bases and 5 bases respectively, with 6 bases between them. The DNA of the CDR3 is TGTGCCAGCAGTGAACGGGGAACTGAAGCTTTCTTT. Translated: CASSERGTEAFF.

The rearrangement joins TRBV6-5 to TRBJ2-1; 7 positions match TRBD1. The junction had 11 bases not matched to a gene; V was cut back by 5 bases and J by 7 bases. The CDR3 loop spans 15 amino acids. The germline V gene encodes CDR1 MNHEY and CDR2 SVGAGI. For the CDR3, the DNA is TGTGCCAGCAGTCAACAACAGGGGCTGGGTAATGAGCAGTTCTTC. This sequence encodes CASSQQQGLGNEQFF.

The chain uses TRBV3-1 (or the pseudogene TRBV3-2) and TRBJ2-5; 7 positions agree with TRBD1. Germline trimming cut 4 bases from V and 1 base from J; bases unmatched to any gene: 6. CDR1 and CDR2 (germline): LGHDT, YNNKEL (reference sequence). CDR3 length: 15 residues. The CDR3: CASSPGDRLQETQYF. For the CDR3, the DNA is TGTGCCAGCAGCCCAGGGGACAGACTCCAAGAGACCCAGTACTTC.

As for this clone: Other DNA sequences in this sample translate to the same CDR3. The rearrangement uses TRBV29-1 and TRBJ1-2; D gene uncertain. Deletions cut 4 bases from V and 4 bases from J, with 10 bases between. CDR1 is SQVTM, CDR2 ANQGSEA, per germline. The CDR3 covers 12 residues. The CDR3, as DNA: TGCAGCGTTGGGGGAGGATCCTATGGCTACACCTTC. Its protein product is CSVGGGSYGYTF.

V and J are TRBV2 and TRBJ2-1, with 10 bases that match TRBD2. This CDR3 contains 16 residues. J gave up 6 bases and V 7 bases, and 12 bases lay outside the gene matches. In germline, CDR1 is SNHLY, CDR2 FYNNEI. The CDR3 DNA reads TGTGCCAGCACCGCGGGAATAGCGGGAGGAGGCAATGAGCAGTTCTTC. The encoded protein is CASTAGIAGGGNEQFF.

DNA of the CDR3: TGTGCCAGCAGGACAGGGTTCAATCAGCCCCAGCATTTT. Its protein product is CASRTGFNQPQHF. The chain joins TRBV6-5 to TRBJ1-5; 7 nucleotides match TRBD1. Germline trimming cut 6 bases from V and 3 bases from J; bases unmatched to any gene: 2. CDR3 length: 13 amino acids. From germline, CDR1 is MNHEY and CDR2 SVGAGI.

The chain combines TRBV3-1 (or the pseudogene TRBV3-2) with TRBJ2-1; 14 nucleotides agree with TRBD2. The V gene end was trimmed by 7 bases and the J gene end by 3 bases; junction bases not matched to a gene: 20. In germline, CDR1 is LGHDT, CDR2 YNNKEL (reference sequence). This CDR3 is built from 21 residues. CDR3 sequence: CASTRGGETSGRAGLYNEQFF. CDR3 DNA sequence: TGTGCCAGCACCCGGGGCGGAGAGACTAGCGGGAGGGCGGGGCTCTACAATGAGCAGTTCTTC.

The chain is built from TRBV27 and TRBJ2-5; 7 nucleotides line up with TRBD1. From germline, CDR1 is MNHEY and CDR2 SMNVEV (reference sequence). V shed 4 bases, J shed 6 bases, and the junction held 8 bases outside the gene matches. This CDR3 contains 14 residues. CDR3 nucleotide sequence: TGTGCCAGCAGTTCTGACAGGGTCAGGCAGACCCAGTACTTC. This sequence encodes CASSSDRVRQTQYF.

V and J are TRBV30 and TRBJ1-1, with a possible D match to TRBD1 (6 bases). Germline-derived CDR1 and CDR2 are GTSNPN and SVGIG (reference sequence). The CDR3 consists of 12 residues. V shed 5 bases and J shed 4 bases, with 11 bases lying between them. The CDR3 is CAWAGVTTEAFF. CDR3 DNA sequence: TGTGCCTGGGCAGGGGTTACCACTGAAGCTTTCTTT.

The rearrangement links TRBV2 to TRBJ2-5; the match to TRBD2 covers 7 bases. The CDR3 is 16 amino acids. The junction had 10 bases not matched to a gene; V was cut back by 5 bases and J by 1 base. Germline values: CDR1 SNHLY, CDR2 FYNNEI. As DNA, the CDR3 is TGTGCCAGCAGTTACCTACGGGGCGGGGGCCAAGAGACCCAGTACTTC. Translating gives CASSYLRGGGQETQYF.